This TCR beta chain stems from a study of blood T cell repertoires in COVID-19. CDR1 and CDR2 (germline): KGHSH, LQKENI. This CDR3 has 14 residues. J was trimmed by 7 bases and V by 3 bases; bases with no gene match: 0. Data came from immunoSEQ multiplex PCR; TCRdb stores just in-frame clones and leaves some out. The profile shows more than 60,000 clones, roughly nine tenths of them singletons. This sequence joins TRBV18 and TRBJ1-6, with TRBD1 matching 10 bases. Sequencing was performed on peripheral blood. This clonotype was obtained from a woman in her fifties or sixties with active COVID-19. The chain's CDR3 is CASSPTGGNSPLHF. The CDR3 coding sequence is TGTGCCAGCTCACCGACAGGGGGCAATTCACCCCTCCACTTT.